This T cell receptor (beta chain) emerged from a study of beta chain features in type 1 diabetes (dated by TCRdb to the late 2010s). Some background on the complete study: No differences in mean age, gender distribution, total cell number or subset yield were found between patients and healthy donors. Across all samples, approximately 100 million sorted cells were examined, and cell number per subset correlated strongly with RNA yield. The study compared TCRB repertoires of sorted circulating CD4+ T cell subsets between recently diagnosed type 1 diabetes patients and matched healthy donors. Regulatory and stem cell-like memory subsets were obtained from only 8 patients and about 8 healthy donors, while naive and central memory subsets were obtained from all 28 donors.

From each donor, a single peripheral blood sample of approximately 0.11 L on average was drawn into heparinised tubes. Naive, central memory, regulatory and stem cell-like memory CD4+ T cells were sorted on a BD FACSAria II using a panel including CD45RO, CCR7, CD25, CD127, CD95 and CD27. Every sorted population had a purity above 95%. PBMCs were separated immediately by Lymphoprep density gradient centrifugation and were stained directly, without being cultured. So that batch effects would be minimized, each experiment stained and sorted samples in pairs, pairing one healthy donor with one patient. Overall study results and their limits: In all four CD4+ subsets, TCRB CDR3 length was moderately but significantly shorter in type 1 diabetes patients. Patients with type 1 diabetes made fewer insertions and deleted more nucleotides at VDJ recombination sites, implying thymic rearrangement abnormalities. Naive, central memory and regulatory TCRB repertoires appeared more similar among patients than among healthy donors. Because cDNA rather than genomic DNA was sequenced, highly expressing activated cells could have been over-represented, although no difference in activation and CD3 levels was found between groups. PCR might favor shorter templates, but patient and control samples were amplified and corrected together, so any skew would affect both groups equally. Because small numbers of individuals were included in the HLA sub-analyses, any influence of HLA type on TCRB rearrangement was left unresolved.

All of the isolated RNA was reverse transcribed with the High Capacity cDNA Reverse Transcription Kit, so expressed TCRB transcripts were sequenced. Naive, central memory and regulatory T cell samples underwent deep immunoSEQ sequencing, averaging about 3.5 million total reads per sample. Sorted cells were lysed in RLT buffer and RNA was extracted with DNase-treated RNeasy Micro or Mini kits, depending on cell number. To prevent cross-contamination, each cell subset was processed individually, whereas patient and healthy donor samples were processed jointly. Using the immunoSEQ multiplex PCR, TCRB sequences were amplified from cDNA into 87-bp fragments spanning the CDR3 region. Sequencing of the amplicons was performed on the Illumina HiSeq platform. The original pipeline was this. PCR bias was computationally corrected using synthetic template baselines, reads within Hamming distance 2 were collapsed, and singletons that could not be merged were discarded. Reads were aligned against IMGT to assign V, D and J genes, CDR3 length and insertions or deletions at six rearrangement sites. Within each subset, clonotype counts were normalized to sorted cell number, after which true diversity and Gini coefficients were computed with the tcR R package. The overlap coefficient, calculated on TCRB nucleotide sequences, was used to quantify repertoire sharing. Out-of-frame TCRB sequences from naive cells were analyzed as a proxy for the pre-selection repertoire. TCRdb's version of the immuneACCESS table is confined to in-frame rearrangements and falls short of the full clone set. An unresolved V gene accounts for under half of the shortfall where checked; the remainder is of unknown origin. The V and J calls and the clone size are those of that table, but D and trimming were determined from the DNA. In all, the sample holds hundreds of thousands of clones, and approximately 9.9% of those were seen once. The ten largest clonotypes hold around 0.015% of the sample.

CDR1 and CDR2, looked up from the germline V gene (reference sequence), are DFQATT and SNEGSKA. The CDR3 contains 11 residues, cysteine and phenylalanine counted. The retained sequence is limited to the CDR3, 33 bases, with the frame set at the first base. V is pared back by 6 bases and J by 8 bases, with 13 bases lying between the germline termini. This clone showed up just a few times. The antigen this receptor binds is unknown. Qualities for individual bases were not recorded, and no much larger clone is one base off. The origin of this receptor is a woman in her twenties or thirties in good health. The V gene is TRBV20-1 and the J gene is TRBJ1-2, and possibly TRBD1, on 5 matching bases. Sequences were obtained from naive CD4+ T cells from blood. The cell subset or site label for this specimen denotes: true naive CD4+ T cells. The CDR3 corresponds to CSARRGRGYTF. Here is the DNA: TGCAGTGCGCGGAGGGGTCGGGGCTACACCTTC.